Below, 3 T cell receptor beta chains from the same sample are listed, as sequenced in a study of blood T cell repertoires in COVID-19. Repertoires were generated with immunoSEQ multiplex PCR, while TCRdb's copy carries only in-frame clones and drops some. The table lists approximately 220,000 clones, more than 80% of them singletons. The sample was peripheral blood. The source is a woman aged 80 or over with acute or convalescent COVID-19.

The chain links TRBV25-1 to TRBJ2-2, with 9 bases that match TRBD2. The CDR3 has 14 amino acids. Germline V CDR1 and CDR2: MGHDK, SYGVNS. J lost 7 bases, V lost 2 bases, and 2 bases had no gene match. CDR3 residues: CASSEGTSFGELFF. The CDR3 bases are TGTGCCAGCAGTGAAGGGACTAGCTTCGGGGAGCTGTTTTTT. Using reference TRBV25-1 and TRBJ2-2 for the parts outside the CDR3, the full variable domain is EADIYQTPRYLVIGTGKKITLECSQTMGHDKMYWYQQDPGMELHLIHYSYGVNSTEKGDLSSESTVSRIRTEHFPLTLESARPSHTSQYLCASSEGTSFGELFFGEGSRLTVL.

This CDR3 is CATSDSVPSGNTGELFF. In DNA, the CDR3 is TGTGCCACCAGTGATTCCGTCCCTAGCGGGAACACCGGGGAGCTGTTTTTT. The chain has TRBV24-1 and TRBJ2-2; 7 bases align to TRBD2. J lost 1 base, V lost 2 bases, and 6 bases had no gene match. This CDR3 has 17 residues. Germline V CDR1 and CDR2: KGHDR, SFDVKD.

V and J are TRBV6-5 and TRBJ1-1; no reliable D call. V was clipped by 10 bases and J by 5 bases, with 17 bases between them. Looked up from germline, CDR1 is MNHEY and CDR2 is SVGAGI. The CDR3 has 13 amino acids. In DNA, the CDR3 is TGTGCCACCCTCCCCGGGGATTATACTGAAGCTTTCTTT. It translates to CATLPGDYTEAFF.